Shown below are 7 T cell receptor beta chains from a single sample sequenced in a study of T-cell memory formation after mild COVID-19. One entry per CDR3 protein results from TCRdb running MiXCR on the 5' RACE reads. The repertoire holds approximately 290,000 distinct CDR3 sequences, roughly 19% seen once, with 21% in the top ten. Material: PBMCs or a T cell subset sorted from them (not recorded which). The receptors come from a man aged 18 to 30 who had mild COVID-19 (a few samples of this study predate the infection). Cell type and time point are not known.

This clonotype was seen only a few times. The V call is TRBV11-2, the J call TRBJ2-1, with D possibly matching TRBD1 (6 bases). The CDR3 is 14 residues long. V gave up 1 base and J gave up 7 bases, with 11 bases separating them. Germline values: CDR1 SGHAT, CDR2 FQNNGV. The CDR3 is CASSLVSRGNEQFF. The CDR3 region has the DNA TGTGCCAGCAGCTTAGTCTCCAGGGGAAATGAGCAGTTCTTC.

This clonotype was observed a handful of times. The chain combines TRBV6-4 with TRBJ2-1; D is unresolved. Trimming pared 0 bases from V and 8 bases from J, leaving 5 bases between. The CDR3 extends over 12 amino acids. The germline gives CDR1 MRHNA, CDR2 SNTAGT. CDR3: CASSDSNYEQFF. As DNA, the CDR3 is TGTGCCAGCAGTGACTCGAATTATGAGCAGTTCTTC.

This clonotype was found a few times. This chain joins TRBV28 and TRBJ2-5; D perhaps matches TRBD1 (7 bases). V lost 5 bases and J 10 bases, leaving 20 bases between the germline ends. Germline CDR1 and CDR2: MDHEN and SYDVKM. The CDR3 runs 14 residues. The CDR3 spells CASSSQGVRGVQYF. The DNA of the CDR3 is TGTGCCAGCAGTAGTCAGGGGGTAAGGGGGGTCCAGTACTTC.

This clonotype was observed a handful of times. The V gene is TRBV11-2, the J gene TRBJ2-7; no firm D call. The V and J ends lost 5 bases and 2 bases respectively, with 10 bases between them. Germline loops: CDR1 SGHAT, CDR2 FQNNGV. The CDR3 is made up of 13 amino acids. CDR3 protein: CASSRSSTYEQYV. The DNA of the CDR3 is TGTGCCAGCAGCCGTTCATCTACCTACGAGCAGTACGTC.

This chain uses TRBV20-1 with TRBJ2-1; 7 bases match TRBD2. V trimming: 0 bases; J trimming: 5 bases; junction bases outside the gene matches: 7. Germline V gene data show CDR1 as DFQATT and CDR2 as SNEGSKA (reference sequence). The CDR3 consists of 15 residues. Here the CDR3 DNA reads TGCAGTGCTAGAGAGGGGACTAACAGGAACAATGAGCAGTTCTTC. Amino acid sequence: CSAREGTNRNNEQFF.

This clonotype was recorded a few times. V and J are TRBV6-4 and TRBJ1-2; unclear D gene. Germline lookup yields CDR1 MRHNA and CDR2 SNTAGT. This CDR3 is built from 15 residues. Trimming pared 3 bases from V and 2 bases from J, leaving 13 bases between. The CDR3 loop reads CASSESPAGNYGYTF. The CDR3 nucleotides read TGTGCCAGCAGTGAGTCGCCGGCGGGGAACTATGGCTACACCTTC.

The chain carries TRBV7-2 and TRBJ2-5; D unresolved. The CDR3 is made up of 13 amino acids. V dropped 7 bases and J dropped 3 bases, with 12 bases sitting between them. Per the germline V gene, CDR1 is SGHTA and CDR2 is FQGNSA. The CDR3: CASTLEWKETQYF. The CDR3, as DNA: TGTGCCAGCACCCTAGAGTGGAAAGAGACCCAGTACTTC.